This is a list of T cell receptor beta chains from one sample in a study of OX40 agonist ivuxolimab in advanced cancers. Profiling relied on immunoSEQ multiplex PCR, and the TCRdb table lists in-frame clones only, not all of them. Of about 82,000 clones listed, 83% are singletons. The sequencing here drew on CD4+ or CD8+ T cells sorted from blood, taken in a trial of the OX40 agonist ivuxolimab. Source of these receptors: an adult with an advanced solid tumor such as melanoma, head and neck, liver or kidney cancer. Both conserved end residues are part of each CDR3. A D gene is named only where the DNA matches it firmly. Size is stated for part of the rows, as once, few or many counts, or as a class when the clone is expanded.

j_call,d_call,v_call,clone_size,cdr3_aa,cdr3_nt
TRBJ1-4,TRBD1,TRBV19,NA,CASSVRTGGNEKLFF,TGTGCCAGTAGTGTCCGGACAGGGGGGAATGAAAAACTGTTTTTT
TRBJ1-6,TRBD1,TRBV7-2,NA,CASSRRGTGDSPLHF,TGTGCCAGCAGCAGACGAGGGACAGGGGATTCACCCCTCCACTTT
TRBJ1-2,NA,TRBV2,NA,CASSAPLYYGYTF,TGTGCCAGCAGTGCCCCCCTTTACTATGGCTACACCTTC
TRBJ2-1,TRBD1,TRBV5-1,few,CASSVGTGYRHNEQFF,TGCGCCAGCAGCGTTGGGACAGGGTATAGGCATAATGAGCAGTTCTTC
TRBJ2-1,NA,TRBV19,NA,CASNQDIGGVEQFF,TGTGCCAGTAACCAGGACATCGGGGGTGTCGAGCAGTTCTTC
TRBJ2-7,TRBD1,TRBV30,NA,CAWSKQGDEQYF,TGTGCCTGGAGCAAACAGGGGGACGAGCAGTACTTC
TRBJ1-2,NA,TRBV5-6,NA,CASSLEGDDSWNFGYTF,TGTGCCAGCAGCTTGGAAGGGGATGACTCCTGGAACTTTGGCTACACCTTC
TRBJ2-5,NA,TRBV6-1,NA,CASSEALAGETQYF,TGTGCCAGCAGTGAAGCGTTGGCAGGAGAGACCCAGTACTTC
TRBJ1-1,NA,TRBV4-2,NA,CASSWSPTGNTEAFF,TGTGCCAGCAGCTGGTCCCCGACAGGGAACACTGAAGCTTTCTTT
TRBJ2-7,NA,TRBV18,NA,CASSPRSQGSYEQYF,TGTGCCAGCTCACCACGGTCCCAGGGCTCCTACGAGCAGTACTTC
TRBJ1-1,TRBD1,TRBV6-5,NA,CASSIYYRGNTEAFF,TGTGCCAGCAGTATTTACTACAGGGGAAACACTGAAGCTTTCTTT
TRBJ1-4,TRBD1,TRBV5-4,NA,CASSLQGPTNEKLFF,TGTGCCAGCAGCTTACAGGGGCCTACTAATGAAAAACTGTTTTTT
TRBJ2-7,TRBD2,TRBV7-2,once,CASSQLAGDYEQYF,TGTGCCAGCAGCCAACTAGCGGGGGACTACGAGCAGTACTTC
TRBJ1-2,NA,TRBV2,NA,CASSQEGRAYGYTF,TGTGCCAGCAGTCAGGAGGGTCGGGCCTATGGCTACACCTTC
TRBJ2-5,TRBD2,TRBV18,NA,CASSPGTSVEETQYF,TGTGCCAGCTCACCGGGGACTAGCGTTGAGGAGACCCAGTACTTC
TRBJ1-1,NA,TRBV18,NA,CASSPQGENTEAFF,TGTGCCAGCTCACCACAGGGCGAGAACACTGAAGCTTTCTTT
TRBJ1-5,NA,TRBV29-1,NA,CSVGVAGGPQHF,TGCAGCGTTGGCGTCGCGGGGGGGCCCCAGCATTTT
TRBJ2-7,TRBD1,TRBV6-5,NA,CASSYGTGGEQYF,TGTGCCAGCAGTTACGGAACAGGGGGCGAGCAGTACTTC
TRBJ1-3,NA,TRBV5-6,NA,CASSLVGAAGNTIYF,TGTGCCAGCAGCTTGGTGGGGGCCGCTGGAAACACCATATATTTT
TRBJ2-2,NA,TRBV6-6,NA,CASNTGGAGELFF,TGTGCCAGCAATACCGGGGGAGCCGGGGAGCTGTTTTTT
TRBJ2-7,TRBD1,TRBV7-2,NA,CASSLTGTGGYEQYF,TGTGCCAGCAGCTTAACCGGGACAGGGGGTTACGAGCAGTACTTC
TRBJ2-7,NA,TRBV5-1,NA,CASSLRFSPYF,TGCGCCAGCAGCCTGAGATTTAGCCCGTACTTC
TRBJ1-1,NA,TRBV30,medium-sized,CAWSVLGTEAFF,TGTGCCTGGAGTGTACTAGGGACTGAAGCTTTCTTT
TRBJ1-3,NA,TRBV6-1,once,CASSGQGDTIYF,TGTGCCAGCAGCGGACAAGGCGACACCATATATTTT
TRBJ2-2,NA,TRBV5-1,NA,CASSLGLTGSGELFF,TGCGCCAGCAGCTTGGGACTTACAGGGTCCGGGGAGCTGTTTTTT
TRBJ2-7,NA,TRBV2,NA,CASSADYEQYF,TGTGCCAGCAGTGCTGACTACGAGCAGTACTTC
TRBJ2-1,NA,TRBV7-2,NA,CASSPQINEQFF,TGTGCCAGCAGCCCTCAGATCAATGAGCAGTTCTTC
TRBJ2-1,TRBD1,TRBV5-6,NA,CASSFRGQPYNEQFF,TGTGCCAGCAGTTTCCGGGGACAGCCTTACAATGAGCAGTTCTTC
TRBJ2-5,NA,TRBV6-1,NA,CASSTGQQQETQYF,TGTGCCAGCAGTACTGGACAACAACAAGAGACCCAGTACTTC
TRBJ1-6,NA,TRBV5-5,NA,CASSLASGVWNSPLHF,TGTGCCAGCAGCTTGGCATCTGGGGTTTGGAATTCACCCCTCCACTTT
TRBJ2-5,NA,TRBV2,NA,CASSRDIKETQYF,TGTGCCAGCAGCCGGGACATAAAAGAGACCCAGTACTTC
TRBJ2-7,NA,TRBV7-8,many,CASSSPGWEDEQYF,TGTGCCAGCAGCTCACCTGGATGGGAAGACGAGCAGTACTTC
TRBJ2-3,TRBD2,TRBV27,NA,CASSRTSGGYSDTQYF,TGTGCCAGCAGTCGAACTTCGGGGGGTTATTCAGATACGCAGTATTTT
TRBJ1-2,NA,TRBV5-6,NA,CASSADWTDYYGYTF,TGTGCCAGCAGCGCGGACTGGACAGACTACTATGGCTACACCTTC
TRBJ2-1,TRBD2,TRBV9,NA,CASSERLRGGPFF,TGTGCCAGCAGCGAGCGACTACGGGGGGGCCCGTTCTTC
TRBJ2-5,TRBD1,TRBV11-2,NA,CASSLNTGGRETQYF,TGTGCCAGCAGCTTAAATACAGGGGGCCGGGAGACCCAGTACTTC
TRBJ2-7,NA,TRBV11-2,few,CASSSQGYEQYF,TGTGCCAGCAGCTCCCAGGGGTACGAGCAGTACTTC